The rows below give T cell receptor beta chains drawn from one sample of a study of T cell repertoires in cytomegalovirus infection. TCRdb re-called the reads with MiXCR, one entry per CDR3 protein. The data hold 250,000 to 300,000 distinct CDR3 sequences, with around 13% observed a single time. The specimen was PBMCs. These receptor sequences come from a human donor in good health (CMV status not recorded). Some clones in this sample may be carry-over from other donors' samples. Each CDR3 is given with its conserved first and last residue. Each record gives: clone size, V gene, D gene, J gene, CDR3 DNA, CDR3 protein. D genes are given only for firm matches. For some rows the clone size is stated as once, few or many, or as a class when expanded; others skip it.

size: -
V: TRBV7-2
D: -
J: TRBJ1-2
DNA: TGTGCCAGCAGCCCCGGGCCGCTCACTCGTGGTGGCTACACCTTC
CDR3: CASSPGPLTRGGYTF

size: many
V: TRBV27
D: TRBD1
J: TRBJ1-6
DNA: TGTGCCAGCAGTTTGAGAAGGACAGGGAAGGGTCCGAATTCACCCCTCCACTTT
CDR3: CASSLRRTGKGPNSPLHF

size: -
V: TRBV27
D: -
J: TRBJ1-6
DNA: TGTGCCAGCAGTTTCGACTCCCGACGCGGGGGAAATTCACCCCTCCACTTT
CDR3: CASSFDSRRGGNSPLHF

size: many
V: TRBV2
D: -
J: TRBJ1-2
DNA: TGTGCCAGCAGTGAGAGAAGGGACTATGGCTACACCTTC
CDR3: CASSERRDYGYTF

size: many
V: TRBV10-2
D: TRBD2
J: TRBJ2-3
DNA: TGCGCCAGCAGTGAGTGGGTTAGCGGGGTCACAGATACGCAGTATTTT
CDR3: CASSEWVSGVTDTQYF

size: many
V: TRBV2
D: TRBD2
J: TRBJ2-1
DNA: TGTGCCAGCAGGGTCTCGACTAGCGGCTCCTACAATGAGCAGTTCTTC
CDR3: CASRVSTSGSYNEQFF

size: many
V: TRBV11-2
D: TRBD1
J: TRBJ2-7
DNA: TGTGCCAGCAGCTTAGATGCTGGGTGGACAGGGGGCAACTACGAGCAGTACTTC
CDR3: CASSLDAGWTGGNYEQYF

size: many
V: TRBV7-4
D: -
J: TRBJ1-6
DNA: TGTGCCAGCAGCCCCACGGGAACAAGTTCACCCCTCCACTTT
CDR3: CASSPTGTSSPLHF

size: once
V: TRBV29-1
D: -
J: TRBJ1-2
DNA: TGCAGCGTCGGAGCGTTCCGGGACCATGAAGACTACACCTTC
CDR3: CSVGAFRDHEDYTF

size: few
V: TRBV15
D: -
J: TRBJ2-7
DNA: TGTGCCACCAGCGGCCGGGACAAGAGCTCCTACGAGCAGTACTTC
CDR3: CATSGRDKSSYEQYF

size: -
V: TRBV7-2
D: -
J: TRBJ1-5
DNA: TGTGCCAGCAGCCCTTCCGGCAATCGGCCCCAGCATTTT
CDR3: CASSPSGNRPQHF

size: -
V: TRBV5-1
D: -
J: TRBJ2-5
DNA: TGCGCCAGCAGCTTGAACCTAGGGATAGAGACCCAGTACTTC
CDR3: CASSLNLGIETQYF

size: many
V: TRBV11-2
D: -
J: TRBJ1-1
DNA: TGTGCCAGCAGCTTCGGCGTTCCGGGAATCACTGAAGCTTTCTTT
CDR3: CASSFGVPGITEAFF

size: -
V: TRBV5-4
D: -
J: TRBJ2-7
DNA: TGTGCCAGCAGCTTGGTAGGAACCACCTACGAGCAGTACTTC
CDR3: CASSLVGTTYEQYF

size: many
V: TRBV29-1
D: TRBD2
J: TRBJ2-1
DNA: TGCAGCGTTGAAGATTCTGGGAGGGCAAGCTCCAATGAGCAGTTCTTC
CDR3: CSVEDSGRASSNEQFF

size: few
V: TRBV2
D: -
J: TRBJ2-4
DNA: TGTGCCAGCAGCCGCGCGGGATACATTCAGTACTTC
CDR3: CASSRAGYIQYF

size: -
V: TRBV20-1
D: -
J: TRBJ2-5
DNA: -
CDR3: CSVPPANQETQYF

size: few
V: TRBV28
D: -
J: TRBJ1-5
DNA: TGTGCCAGCAGTCCAGCTACGAAACTCTATCAGCCCCAGCATTTT
CDR3: CASSPATKLYQPQHF

size: few
V: TRBV12-3/TRBV12-4
D: -
J: TRBJ1-5
DNA: TGTGCCAGCAGTTACAGGATGGCTCAGGGGCCCCAGCATTTT
CDR3: CASSYRMAQGPQHF

size: -
V: TRBV11-1
D: -
J: TRBJ2-2
DNA: TGTGCCAGCAGCTTGAACAATGCCGGGGAGCTGTTTTTT
CDR3: CASSLNNAGELFF

size: -
V: TRBV19
D: -
J: TRBJ2-7
DNA: TGTGCCAGTAGCCGGGACCATGATATCCACGAGCAGTACTTC
CDR3: CASSRDHDIHEQYF

size: -
V: TRBV28
D: -
J: TRBJ2-5
DNA: TGTGCCAGCAGTTTATGGTCCAGAGGAGAGACCCAGTACTTC
CDR3: CASSLWSRGETQYF

size: -
V: TRBV19
D: -
J: TRBJ2-3
DNA: TGTGCCTCTTCGGATCCAGACAGCGGCACAGATACGCAGTATTTT
CDR3: CASSDPDSGTDTQYF

size: -
V: TRBV29-1
D: TRBD2
J: TRBJ2-1
DNA: TGCAGCGTTGGCCTAGCGGCCTACAATGAGCAGTTCTTC
CDR3: CSVGLAAYNEQFF

size: -
V: TRBV2
D: TRBD1
J: TRBJ1-2
DNA: TGTGCCAGCAAGAGTGGGACAGGCTTTTACACCTTC
CDR3: CASKSGTGFYTF

size: few
V: TRBV15
D: -
J: TRBJ1-1
DNA: TGTGCCACCAGCCCTCAGGGAGAGAGGAACACTGAAGCTTTCTTT
CDR3: CATSPQGERNTEAFF